Below, 14 T cell receptor beta chains from the same sample are listed, as sequenced in a study of T cell responses to AZD1222 COVID-19 vaccine. Assay used: immunoSEQ multiplex PCR; TCRdb lists only in-frame clones, some missing. The sample holds fewer than 150,000 clones, 93% seen once. The material was peripheral blood, obtained on day 0 of AZD1222 vaccination. Receptors were obtained from an adult in good health.

This sequence joins TRBV29-1 and TRBJ2-3, with 10 bases matching TRBD2. Germline-derived CDR1 and CDR2 are SQVTM and ANQGSEA. With V trimmed by 2 bases and J by 5 bases, 4 bases remained unmatched. The CDR3 spans 14 residues. CDR3 loop: CSVESGGAGDTQYF. The CDR3 coding sequence is TGCAGCGTTGAAAGCGGGGGGGCCGGAGATACGCAGTATTTT.

J is TRBJ2-3 and V is TRBV7-9; 9 nucleotides line up with TRBD2. CDR1 and CDR2 from the germline V gene are SEHNR and FQNEAQ (reference sequence). After removal of 6 bases from V and 2 bases from J, the junction contained 12 bases not matched to a gene. The CDR3 extends over 17 amino acids. This CDR3 is CASRLLAGMLNTDTQYF. The CDR3 DNA reads TGTGCCAGCAGACTCCTAGCGGGAATGCTAAACACAGATACGCAGTATTTT.

The V gene is TRBV5-1, the J gene TRBJ2-5; a possible D gene is TRBD2 (6 bases). V was trimmed by 3 bases and J by 0 bases, leaving 9 bases between them. CDR1 SGHRS and CDR2 YFSETQ come from the germline V gene. The CDR3 totals 14 residues. Here the CDR3 DNA reads TGCGCCAGCAGCTCGGAGCGGGACCAAGAGACCCAGTACTTC. This gives the protein CASSSERDQETQYF. Looking up the rest from reference TRBV5-1 and TRBJ2-5 gives the full variable domain: KAGVTQTPRYLIKTRGQQVTLSCSPISGHRSVSWYQQTPGQGLQFLFEYFSETQRNKGNFPGRFSGRQFSNSRSEMNVSTLELGDSALYLCASSSERDQETQYFGPGTRLLVL.

This clone was counted a single time. J is TRBJ2-7 and V is TRBV2, with D hard to call. Trimming took 0 bases from V and 4 from J, leaving 7 bases between them. The length of the CDR3 is 13 residues. Germline assignment: CDR1 SNHLY and CDR2 FYNNEI. The CDR3 protein is CASSEALGYEQYF. The CDR3 DNA follows: TGTGCCAGCAGTGAAGCCCTAGGGTACGAGCAGTACTTC.

V gene TRBV4-1 combines with J gene TRBJ1-2; D is unclear. Germline assignment: CDR1 MGHRA and CDR2 YSYEKL. The CDR3 is made up of 14 amino acids. V was pared by 0 bases and J by 5 bases, with 10 bases between. As DNA, the CDR3 is TGCGCCAGCAGCCAAGATCGGCAGGTTTATGGCTACACCTTC. It yields the protein CASSQDRQVYGYTF.

The CDR3 is CASSPEGAGYTF. The CDR3 bases are TGTGCCAGCAGTCCCGAAGGCGCCGGCTACACCTTC. The rearrangement uses TRBV12-3 or TRBV12-4 and TRBJ1-2, with unresolved D. This CDR3 is 12 amino acids long. V lost 5 bases and J lost 8, with 12 bases in between.

J is TRBJ1-2 and V is TRBV21-1. TRBV21-1 is a pseudogene locus. CDR3 size: 15 residues. The CDR3 bases are TGTGCCAGCAGCAAAGCACCCGGGACTTGGGATGGCTACACCTTC. This codes for CASSKAPGTWDGYTF.

A few counts support this clone. The chain joins TRBV6-5 to TRBJ1-3; D perhaps matches TRBD1 (6 bases). Germline-derived CDR1 and CDR2 are MNHEY and SVGAGI. The CDR3 covers 15 residues. The germline V and J ends were trimmed by 7 bases and 4 bases, with 17 bases remaining between them. CDR3 DNA sequence: TGTGCCAGCAACATCCGGGACAAAGAGGGAAACACCATATATTTT. This translates into CASNIRDKEGNTIYF.

CDR3 sequence (DNA): TGTGCCAGCAGCTACGACAGGGGGGCTCCCCAGCATTTT. Translating it yields CASSYDRGAPQHF. This chain uses TRBV2 with TRBJ1-5; 9 bases align to TRBD1. Trimming cost V 6 bases and J 10 bases; bases outside gene matches: 7. Germline V lookup: CDR1 SNHLY, CDR2 FYNNEI. The CDR3 length is 13 residues.

The chain has TRBV7-3 and TRBJ2-3; D not certain. Germline CDR1 reads SGHTA; CDR2 reads FQGTGA. Trimming took 2 bases from V and 0 from J, leaving 6 bases between them. The CDR3 contains 14 residues. The DNA for the CDR3 is TGTGCCAGCAGCTTACGGCCAAGCACAGATACGCAGTATTTT. Translated: CASSLRPSTDTQYF.

The CDR3 DNA reads as TGTGCCAGCAGCCAACGGGGGACTAATTCACCCCTCCACTTT. Amino acids: CASSQRGTNSPLHF. This chain links TRBV3-1 (or the pseudogene TRBV3-2) with TRBJ1-6; tentatively, D is TRBD1 (5 bases). Germline CDR1 and CDR2: LGHDT and YNNKEL (reference sequence). The CDR3 spans 14 residues. The germline V and J ends were trimmed by 2 bases and 6 bases, with 8 bases remaining between them.

The chain employs TRBV5-1 and TRBJ2-3; 7 bases are a match to TRBD2. Germline V CDR1 and CDR2: SGHRS, YFSETQ. After removal of 8 bases from V and 0 bases from J, the junction contained 6 bases not matched to a gene. CDR3 length: 14 amino acids. The CDR3 is CASFGGESTDTQYF. CDR3 sequence (DNA): TGCGCCAGTTTTGGGGGGGAGAGCACAGATACGCAGTATTTT. The full variable domain, completed using reference TRBV5-1 and TRBJ2-3, is KAGVTQTPRYLIKTRGQQVTLSCSPISGHRSVSWYQQTPGQGLQFLFEYFSETQRNKGNFPGRFSGRQFSNSRSEMNVSTLELGDSALYLCASFGGESTDTQYFGPGTRLTVL.

The chain has TRBV2 and TRBJ1-2; TRBD1 matches at 11 bases. The CDR3 has 13 amino acids. Germline CDR1 and CDR2: SNHLY and FYNNEI. Trimming cost V 4 bases and J 6 bases; bases outside gene matches: 1. The CDR3 is CASSGTGGNGYTF. The DNA for the CDR3 is TGTGCCAGCAGTGGGACAGGGGGCAATGGCTACACCTTC.

V is TRBV5-6 and J is TRBJ2-7; D is undetermined. V was cut by 1 base and J by 6 bases, with 17 bases left in between. CDR3 length: 15 amino acids. Germline CDR1 is SGHDT and CDR2 is YYEEEE. This chain's CDR3 is CASSLRLGVVGEQYF. CDR3 coding DNA: TGTGCCAGCAGCTTGCGTTTAGGCGTCGTTGGCGAGCAGTACTTC.